These T cell receptor beta chains were read from a single sample in a study of T-cell reconstitution after alpha-beta-depleted transplantation in children. TCRdb fed the PCR reads into MiXCR, producing one record per CDR3 protein. The sample records 490,000 or so distinct CDR3 sequences, around 12% being singletons. Sequenced material: PBMCs from the stem cell graft donor, taken from the stem cell graft. These receptor sequences come from a human donor who donated a stem cell graft to a child with combined immunodeficiency. Both conserved end residues are part of each CDR3. Fields, in order: J gene, V gene, D gene, clone size, CDR3 DNA, CDR3 protein. D genes are given only for firm matches. Only part of the rows carry a size: once, few, many, or a class if the clone is expanded.

J gene: TRBJ2-7
V gene: TRBV13
D gene: NA
clone size: NA
CDR3 DNA: TGTGCCAGCAGACAAATCCGGTTAAACTACGAGCAGTACTTC
CDR3 protein: CASRQIRLNYEQYF

J gene: TRBJ1-2
V gene: TRBV5-1
D gene: NA
clone size: NA
CDR3 DNA: TGCGCCAGCAGCCAGGACCACGACTACACCTTC
CDR3 protein: CASSQDHDYTF

J gene: TRBJ1-6
V gene: TRBV2
D gene: TRBD1
clone size: many
CDR3 DNA: TGTGCCAGCAGGCTGGACAGGGGGACCTATAATTCACCCCTCCACTTT
CDR3 protein: CASRLDRGTYNSPLHF

J gene: TRBJ2-1
V gene: TRBV11-1
D gene: NA
clone size: few
CDR3 DNA: TGTGCCAGCAGCGTTAACAGGGCTTACAATGAGCAGTTCTTC
CDR3 protein: CASSVNRAYNEQFF

J gene: TRBJ2-1
V gene: TRBV3-1
D gene: TRBD1
clone size: few
CDR3 DNA: TGTGCCAGCAGCCAAAGTGCAGGGGGCTACAATGAGCAGTTCTTC
CDR3 protein: CASSQSAGGYNEQFF

J gene: TRBJ2-3
V gene: TRBV6-2/TRBV6-3
D gene: NA
clone size: few
CDR3 DNA: TGTGCCAGCAGTTATACGGGCGACACGCAGTATTTT
CDR3 protein: CASSYTGDTQYF

J gene: TRBJ2-1
V gene: TRBV7-9
D gene: TRBD2
clone size: NA
CDR3 DNA: TGTGCCAGCAGCTTCAGCGGGGGGGCAGAGGGTGAGCAGTTCTTC
CDR3 protein: CASSFSGGAEGEQFF

J gene: TRBJ2-7
V gene: TRBV6-1
D gene: TRBD1
clone size: NA
CDR3 DNA: TGTGCCAGCAGGGACAGGGTTGGCTACGAGCAGTACTTC
CDR3 protein: CASRDRVGYEQYF

J gene: TRBJ2-1
V gene: TRBV6-5
D gene: TRBD2
clone size: many
CDR3 DNA: TGTGCCAGCGTCGCTAGCGGAGGCAACAATGAGCAGTTCTTC
CDR3 protein: CASVASGGNNEQFF

J gene: TRBJ1-1
V gene: TRBV7-3
D gene: NA
clone size: many
CDR3 DNA: TGTGCCAGCAGCACACAGATGAACACTGAAGCTTTCTTT
CDR3 protein: CASSTQMNTEAFF

J gene: TRBJ1-2
V gene: TRBV7-9
D gene: NA
clone size: NA
CDR3 DNA: TGTGCCAGCAGCTTAGGAGCCGGGGGCCGCTATGGCTACACCTTC
CDR3 protein: CASSLGAGGRYGYTF

J gene: TRBJ2-3
V gene: TRBV20-1
D gene: TRBD2
clone size: NA
CDR3 DNA: TGCTGTGCTAGAGATCGCGTAGCGGGGCCTAGGACAGATACGCAGTATTTT
CDR3 protein: CCARDRVAGPRTDTQYF

J gene: TRBJ2-1
V gene: TRBV5-1
D gene: TRBD1
clone size: many
CDR3 DNA: TGCGCCAGCAGCAGCCCAACGGGACAGGGTGCCGATGAGCAGTTCTTC
CDR3 protein: CASSSPTGQGADEQFF

J gene: TRBJ1-5
V gene: TRBV20-1
D gene: TRBD1
clone size: many
CDR3 DNA: TGCAGTGCTCCCCTGCTAGGGACAGGGGGCCGTCAGCCCCAGCATTTT
CDR3 protein: CSAPLLGTGGRQPQHF

J gene: TRBJ2-7
V gene: TRBV7-7
D gene: NA
clone size: few
CDR3 DNA: TGTGCTAGCAGCGTATCCGGGAGCCACGAGCAGTACTTC
CDR3 protein: CASSVSGSHEQYF

J gene: TRBJ1-5
V gene: TRBV24-1
D gene: TRBD1
clone size: NA
CDR3 DNA: TGTGCCACCAGTCCAACAGGGGAGGGTCAGCCCCAGCATTTT
CDR3 protein: CATSPTGEGQPQHF

J gene: TRBJ2-1
V gene: TRBV15
D gene: TRBD1
clone size: few
CDR3 DNA: TGTGCCACCAGCAGGGGACAGGGAGAACTTCATGAGCAGTTCTTC
CDR3 protein: CATSRGQGELHEQFF

J gene: TRBJ1-1
V gene: TRBV7-9
D gene: NA
clone size: many
CDR3 DNA: TGTGCCAGCAGCTTAGACCCCTGGCAGCTGAACACTGAAGCTTTCTTT
CDR3 protein: CASSLDPWQLNTEAFF

J gene: TRBJ1-2
V gene: TRBV6-1
D gene: NA
clone size: once
CDR3 DNA: TGTGCCAGCAGGCAAGACGCCGGAGATGGCTACACCTTC
CDR3 protein: CASRQDAGDGYTF

J gene: TRBJ2-1
V gene: TRBV20-1
D gene: NA
clone size: few
CDR3 DNA: TGCAGTGCTAGAGGAGGACTGAGAGCCGTCTACAATGAGCAGTTCTTC
CDR3 protein: CSARGGLRAVYNEQFF

J gene: TRBJ2-1
V gene: TRBV6-2/TRBV6-3
D gene: NA
clone size: few
CDR3 DNA: TGTGCCAGCAGTTACGCCCCGACTGGCGGAGGAGATGAGCAGTTCTTC
CDR3 protein: CASSYAPTGGGDEQFF

J gene: TRBJ2-2
V gene: TRBV6-2/TRBV6-3
D gene: NA
clone size: NA
CDR3 DNA: TGTGCCAGCAGTTACTCCCTCACAGGGACCGGGGAGCTGTTTTTT
CDR3 protein: CASSYSLTGTGELFF

J gene: TRBJ2-7
V gene: TRBV4-3
D gene: TRBD1
clone size: many
CDR3 DNA: TGCGCCAGCAGCCACGGACAGGGACCCTACGAGCAGTACTTC
CDR3 protein: CASSHGQGPYEQYF

J gene: TRBJ1-1
V gene: TRBV5-1
D gene: TRBD1
clone size: NA
CDR3 DNA: TGCGCCAGCAGCTTGGTTGGACAGGGGGCGATGAACACTGAAGCTTTCTTT
CDR3 protein: CASSLVGQGAMNTEAFF

J gene: TRBJ1-2
V gene: TRBV4-3
D gene: NA
clone size: NA
CDR3 DNA: TGCGCCAGCAGCCTAGAATTGAGCGCTAACTATGGCTACACCTTC
CDR3 protein: CASSLELSANYGYTF

J gene: TRBJ2-4
V gene: TRBV5-5
D gene: NA
clone size: many
CDR3 DNA: TGTGCCAGCAGCTTGGGGGGGGGGCTCTTAGCCAAAAACATTCAGTACTTC
CDR3 protein: CASSLGGGLLAKNIQYF

J gene: TRBJ1-1
V gene: TRBV9
D gene: NA
clone size: few
CDR3 DNA: TGTGCCAGCAGCGTAACGGCAGGGCTGAACACTGAAGCTTTCTTT
CDR3 protein: CASSVTAGLNTEAFF

J gene: TRBJ1-5
V gene: TRBV27
D gene: TRBD1
clone size: many
CDR3 DNA: TGTGCCAGCAGTTTTTTGGGGAAGACAGGGAATGTCAAGAAGAACAATCAGCCCCAGCATTTT
CDR3 protein: CASSFLGKTGNVKKNNQPQHF

J gene: TRBJ2-6
V gene: TRBV24-1
D gene: NA
clone size: many
CDR3 DNA: TGTGCCACCAGTGACTGGACCAAGAGCTCTGGGGCCAACGTCCTGACTTTC
CDR3 protein: CATSDWTKSSGANVLTF

J gene: TRBJ2-5
V gene: TRBV11-2
D gene: TRBD2
clone size: NA
CDR3 DNA: TGTGCCAGCAGCTTATGGTTGCAGGCTAGCGGGAGTGGAGAGACCCAGTACTTC
CDR3 protein: CASSLWLQASGSGETQYF

J gene: TRBJ1-3
V gene: TRBV20-1
D gene: TRBD1
clone size: NA
CDR3 DNA: TGCAGTGCTAGACCTAGGACAGGGAGATACACCATATATTTT
CDR3 protein: CSARPRTGRYTIYF

J gene: TRBJ2-5
V gene: TRBV27
D gene: NA
clone size: few
CDR3 DNA: TGTGCCAGCAGTTTGGGCCGAGGGACCCAGTACTTC
CDR3 protein: CASSLGRGTQYF

J gene: TRBJ1-4
V gene: TRBV12-3/TRBV12-4
D gene: NA
clone size: NA
CDR3 DNA: TGTGCCAGCAGAAGGGGAGAGACAACTAATGAAAAACTGTTTTTT
CDR3 protein: CASRRGETTNEKLFF

J gene: TRBJ2-7
V gene: TRBV10-3
D gene: NA
clone size: many
CDR3 DNA: TGTGCCATCAGTGAACCCTCCTACGAGCAGTACTTC
CDR3 protein: CAISEPSYEQYF

J gene: TRBJ2-7
V gene: TRBV3-1
D gene: NA
clone size: NA
CDR3 DNA: TGTGCCAGCAGCCAAGGGCCCCCTCACGAGCAGTACTTC
CDR3 protein: CASSQGPPHEQYF

J gene: TRBJ1-5
V gene: TRBV6-6
D gene: NA
clone size: many
CDR3 DNA: TGTGCCAGCACCAGGGCGAATCAGCCCCAGCATTTT
CDR3 protein: CASTRANQPQHF

J gene: TRBJ2-7
V gene: TRBV7-9
D gene: NA
clone size: NA
CDR3 DNA: TGTGCCAGCAGCCCCACCCCTCTCGAGCAGTACTTC
CDR3 protein: CASSPTPLEQYF

J gene: TRBJ1-1
V gene: TRBV7-3
D gene: TRBD1
clone size: few
CDR3 DNA: TGTGCCAGCAGCTCCCACTCCGGGGACAGAGTGAACACTGAAGCTTTCTTT
CDR3 protein: CASSSHSGDRVNTEAFF

J gene: TRBJ2-3
V gene: TRBV20-1
D gene: NA
clone size: many
CDR3 DNA: TGCAGTGCTAGCTCCCTAGCAGCGGGCACAGATACGCAGTATTTT
CDR3 protein: CSASSLAAGTDTQYF

J gene: TRBJ2-7
V gene: TRBV21-1
D gene: NA
clone size: many
CDR3 DNA: TGTGCCAGCACCCCATCACCAGCGGAGCACTACGAGCAGTACTTC
CDR3 protein: CASTPSPAEHYEQYF

J gene: TRBJ2-1
V gene: TRBV9
D gene: TRBD2
clone size: NA
CDR3 DNA: TGTGCCAGCAGCGGGACCCTAGCGGGGAACTCCTACAATGAGCAGTTCTTC
CDR3 protein: CASSGTLAGNSYNEQFF

J gene: TRBJ2-1
V gene: TRBV4-1
D gene: NA
clone size: few
CDR3 DNA: TGCGCCAGCAGCCTCCTTTTGGGGACACCCCTGCGGGACAACTTATACAATGAGCAGTTCTTC
CDR3 protein: CASSLLLGTPLRDNLYNEQFF

J gene: TRBJ2-2
V gene: TRBV20-1
D gene: NA
clone size: few
CDR3 DNA: TGCAGTGGTGGGTCCCCCGGGGAGCTGTTTTTT
CDR3 protein: CSGGSPGELFF

J gene: TRBJ2-1
V gene: TRBV10-3
D gene: NA
clone size: NA
CDR3 DNA: TGTGCCATCAGTGCACTTCGAAACGGGAATGAGCAGCTCTTC
CDR3 protein: CAISALRNGNEQLF

J gene: TRBJ1-5
V gene: TRBV4-2
D gene: NA
clone size: many
CDR3 DNA: TGTGCCAGCAGCCAAGAACTTTATAGCAATCAGCCCCAGCATTTT
CDR3 protein: CASSQELYSNQPQHF

J gene: TRBJ2-3
V gene: TRBV2
D gene: TRBD2
clone size: NA
CDR3 DNA: TGTGCCAGCAGTGTTCTGGCGGGAGCCCCTGGTACGCAGTATTTT
CDR3 protein: CASSVLAGAPGTQYF

J gene: TRBJ1-5
V gene: TRBV12-3/TRBV12-4
D gene: NA
clone size: many
CDR3 DNA: TGTGCCAGCAGTTTACCCCTAGTGGACTCGGCCCAGCATTTT
CDR3 protein: CASSLPLVDSAQHF

J gene: TRBJ2-1
V gene: TRBV20-1
D gene: TRBD2
clone size: NA
CDR3 DNA: TGCAGTGCTAGAGGAGGACTAGGAGGTGGTAATGAGCAGTTCTTC
CDR3 protein: CSARGGLGGGNEQFF

J gene: TRBJ2-2
V gene: TRBV15
D gene: NA
clone size: NA
CDR3 DNA: TGTGCCACCAGCAGAGAGGCTAGAAACACCGGGGAGCTGTTTTTT
CDR3 protein: CATSREARNTGELFF

J gene: TRBJ2-2
V gene: TRBV7-4
D gene: TRBD2
clone size: few
CDR3 DNA: TGTGCCAGCAGCTTAGGGGCTAGCGGGTCGAACACCGGGGAGCTGTTTTTT
CDR3 protein: CASSLGASGSNTGELFF

J gene: TRBJ1-5
V gene: TRBV27
D gene: NA
clone size: many
CDR3 DNA: TGTGCCAGCAGATCCCTATTGGGGGCAAATCAGCCCCAGCATTTT
CDR3 protein: CASRSLLGANQPQHF

J gene: TRBJ2-7
V gene: TRBV9
D gene: TRBD2
clone size: NA
CDR3 DNA: TGTGCCAGCAGCGCAAGCCCGGGAGGCCCCTCAGATGAGCAGTACTTC
CDR3 protein: CASSASPGGPSDEQYF

J gene: TRBJ2-7
V gene: TRBV20-1
D gene: NA
clone size: NA
CDR3 DNA: TGCAGTGCTAGAGGTACTTACAGAGTCTCCTACGAGCAGTACTTC
CDR3 protein: CSARGTYRVSYEQYF

J gene: TRBJ2-3
V gene: TRBV11-2
D gene: NA
clone size: NA
CDR3 DNA: TGTGCCAGCAGCTTATTGGTAGCGGCCACAGATACGCAGTATTTT
CDR3 protein: CASSLLVAATDTQYF

J gene: TRBJ2-4
V gene: TRBV24-1
D gene: TRBD1
clone size: NA
CDR3 DNA: TGTGCCACCTCCGGGACAGGGATTTACATTCAGTACTTC
CDR3 protein: CATSGTGIYIQYF